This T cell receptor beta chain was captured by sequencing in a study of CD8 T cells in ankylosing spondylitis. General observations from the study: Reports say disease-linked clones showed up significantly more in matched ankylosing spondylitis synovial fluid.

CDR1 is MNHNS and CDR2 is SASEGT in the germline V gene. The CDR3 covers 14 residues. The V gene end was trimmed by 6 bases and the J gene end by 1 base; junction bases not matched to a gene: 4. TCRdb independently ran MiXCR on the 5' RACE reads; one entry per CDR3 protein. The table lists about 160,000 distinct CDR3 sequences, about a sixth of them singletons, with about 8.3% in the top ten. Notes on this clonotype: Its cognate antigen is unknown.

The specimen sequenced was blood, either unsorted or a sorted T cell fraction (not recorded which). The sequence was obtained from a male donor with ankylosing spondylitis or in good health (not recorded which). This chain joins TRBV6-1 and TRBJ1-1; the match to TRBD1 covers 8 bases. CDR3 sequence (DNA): TGTGCCAGCAGAAGGACAGGGTCGAACACTGAAGCTTTCTTT. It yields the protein CASRRTGSNTEAFF.